This T cell receptor beta chain was observed in a study of blood T cell repertoires in COVID-19. Germline lookup yields CDR1 SGDLS and CDR2 YYNGEE. The junction had 9 bases not matched to a gene; V was cut back by 4 bases and J by 7 bases. This CDR3 is built from 16 residues. Original analysis: Amplification of reference gene primers was used by the study to estimate nucleated cell counts. TCRdb keeps only in-frame clones here, not all; method: immunoSEQ multiplex PCR. The V and J calls and clone size were taken over from that table, and D and trimming were inferred from the DNA. The table includes fewer than 250,000 clones, 81% detected once.

This clonotype was obtained from a woman between 50 and 59 years old with acute COVID-19. The sequenced sample was PBMCs or T cells enriched from blood (not recorded which). This chain connects TRBV9 to TRBJ2-2; 11 bases map to TRBD1. The CDR3: CASSLGTGGAIGELFF. CDR3 in DNA: TGTGCCAGCAGCCTCGGGACAGGGGGGGCGATCGGGGAGCTGTTTTTT.